Here is one T cell receptor beta chain with its context. Profiled with immunoSEQ multiplex PCR; TCRdb holds only in-frame clones, not every one. The sample has approximately 670,000 clones, about 87% seen once. The sample comes from a study of blood T cell repertoires in COVID-19. Sequenced input: peripheral blood. This TCR was sampled from a woman aged 18-30 years with acute or convalescent COVID-19.

The chain's CDR3 is CASSQVGASYNSPLHF. CDR3 in DNA: TGCGCCAGCAGCCAGGTGGGCGCCTCCTATAATTCACCCCTCCACTTT. This chain uses TRBV4-3 with TRBJ1-6, with D unresolved. V was trimmed by 3 bases and J by 0 bases, leaving 9 bases between them. This CDR3 spans 16 amino acids. The germline gives CDR1 LGHNA, CDR2 YSLEER.